The following is a TCR beta chain sequence with its context. As handled by the study authors: Amplifying reference gene primers gave estimates of nucleated cell counts. Libraries were prepared by immunoSEQ multiplex PCR; TCRdb keeps only in-frame clonotypes and omits some of them. Clonal size and the V and J genes are those of that table, whereas D and trimming came from the DNA. The profile shows roughly 220,000 clones, roughly 90% of them singletons. These data originate in a study of blood T cell repertoires in COVID-19. On the study more broadly: Whether acute or convalescent, the COVID-19 samples came from the United States, Italy and Spain. Sample material is recorded as cDNA or gDNA derived from T cells, B-cell-depleted T cells, or PBMCs.

Participants' reported clinical history set cohort assignment. The sample taken for sequencing was PBMCs or T cells enriched from blood (not recorded which). The receptor comes from a woman in her twenties or thirties who had recovered from COVID-19.

The CDR3 coding sequence is TGTGCCAGCAGCCCCTGGACAGCCAATGAGCAGTTCTTC. Residues: CASSPWTANEQFF. The V and J genes are TRBV9 and TRBJ2-1; the D gene is possibly TRBD1 (6 bases). The CDR3 extends over 13 amino acids. The germline gives CDR1 SGDLS, CDR2 YYNGEE. Trimming took off 4 bases at V and 6 bases at J, with 11 bases between the two ends.